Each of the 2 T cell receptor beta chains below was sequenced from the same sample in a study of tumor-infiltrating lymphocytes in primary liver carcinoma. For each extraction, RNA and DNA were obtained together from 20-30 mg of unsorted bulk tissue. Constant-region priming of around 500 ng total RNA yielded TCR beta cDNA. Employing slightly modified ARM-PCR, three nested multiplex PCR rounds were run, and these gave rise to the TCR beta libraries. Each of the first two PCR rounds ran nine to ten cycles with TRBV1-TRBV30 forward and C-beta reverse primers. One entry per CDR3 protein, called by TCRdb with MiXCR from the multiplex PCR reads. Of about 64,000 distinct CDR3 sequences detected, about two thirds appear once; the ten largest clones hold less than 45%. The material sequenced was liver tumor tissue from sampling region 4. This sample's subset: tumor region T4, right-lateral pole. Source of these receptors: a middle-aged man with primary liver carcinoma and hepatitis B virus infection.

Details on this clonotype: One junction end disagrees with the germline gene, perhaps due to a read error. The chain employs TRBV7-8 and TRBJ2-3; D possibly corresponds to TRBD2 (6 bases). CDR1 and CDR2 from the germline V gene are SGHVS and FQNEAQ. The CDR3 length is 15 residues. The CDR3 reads CASSPGAGSGDTQHF. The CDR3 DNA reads TGTGCCAGCAGCCCAGGTGCGGGATCGGGGGATACGCAACATTTT.

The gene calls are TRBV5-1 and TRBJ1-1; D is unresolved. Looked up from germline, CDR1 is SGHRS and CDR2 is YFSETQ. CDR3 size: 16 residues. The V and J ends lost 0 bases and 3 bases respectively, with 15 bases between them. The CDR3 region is CASSLVDGGRHTEAFF. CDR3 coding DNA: TGCGCCAGCAGCTTGGTCGACGGAGGCAGACACACTGAAGCTTTCTTT. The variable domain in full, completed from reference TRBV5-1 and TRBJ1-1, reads KAGVTQTPRYLIKTRGQQVTLSCSPISGHRSVSWYQQTPGQGLQFLFEYFSETQRNKGNFPGRFSGRQFSNSRSEMNVSTLELGDSALYLCASSLVDGGRHTEAFFGQGTRLTVV.